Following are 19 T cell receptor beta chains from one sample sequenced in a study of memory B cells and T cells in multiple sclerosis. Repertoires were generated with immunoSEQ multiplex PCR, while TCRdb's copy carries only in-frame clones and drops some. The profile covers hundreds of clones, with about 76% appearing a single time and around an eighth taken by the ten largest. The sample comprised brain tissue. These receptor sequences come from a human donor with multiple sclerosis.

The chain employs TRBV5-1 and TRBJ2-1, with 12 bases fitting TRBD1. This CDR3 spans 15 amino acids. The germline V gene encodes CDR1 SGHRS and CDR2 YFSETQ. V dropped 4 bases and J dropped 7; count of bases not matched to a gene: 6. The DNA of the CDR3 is TGCGCCAGCAGCCGCGGGACAGGGGGCGGGAATGAGCAGTTCTTC. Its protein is CASSRGTGGGNEQFF. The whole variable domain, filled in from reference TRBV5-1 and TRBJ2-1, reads KAGVTQTPRYLIKTRGQQVTLSCSPISGHRSVSWYQQTPGQGLQFLFEYFSETQRNKGNFPGRFSGRQFSNSRSEMNVSTLELGDSALYLCASSRGTGGGNEQFFGPGTRLTVL.

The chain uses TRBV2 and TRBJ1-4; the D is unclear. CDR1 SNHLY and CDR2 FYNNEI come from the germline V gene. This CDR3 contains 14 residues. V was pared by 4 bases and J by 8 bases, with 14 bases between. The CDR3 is CASSGNVLGEKLFF. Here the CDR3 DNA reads TGTGCCAGCAGTGGGAATGTACTGGGGGAAAAACTGTTTTTT.

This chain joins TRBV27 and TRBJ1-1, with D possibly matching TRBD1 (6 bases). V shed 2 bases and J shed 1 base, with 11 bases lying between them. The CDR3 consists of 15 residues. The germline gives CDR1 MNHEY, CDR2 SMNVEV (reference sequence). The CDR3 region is CASSLGGARNTEAFF. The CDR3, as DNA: TGTGCCAGCAGTTTAGGGGGGGCGAGGAACACTGAAGCTTTCTTT.

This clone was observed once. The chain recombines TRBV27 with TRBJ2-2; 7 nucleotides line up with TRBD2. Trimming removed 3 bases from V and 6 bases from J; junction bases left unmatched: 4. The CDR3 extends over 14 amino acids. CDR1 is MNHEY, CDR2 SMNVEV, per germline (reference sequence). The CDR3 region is CASSFGGVAGELFF. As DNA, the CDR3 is TGTGCCAGCAGTTTTGGGGGGGTGGCCGGGGAGCTGTTTTTT.

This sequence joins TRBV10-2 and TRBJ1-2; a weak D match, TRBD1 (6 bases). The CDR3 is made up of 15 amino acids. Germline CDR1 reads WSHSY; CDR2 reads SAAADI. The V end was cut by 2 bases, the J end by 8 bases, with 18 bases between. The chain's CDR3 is CASSEMMGGRGGYTF. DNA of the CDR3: TGCGCCAGCAGTGAGATGATGGGGGGGCGGGGGGGCTACACCTTC.

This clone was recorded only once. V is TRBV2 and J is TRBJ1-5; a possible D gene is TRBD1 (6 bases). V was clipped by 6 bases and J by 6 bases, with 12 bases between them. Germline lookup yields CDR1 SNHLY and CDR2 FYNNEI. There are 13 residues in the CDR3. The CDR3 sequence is CASRVDSRQPQHF. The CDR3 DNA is TGTGCCAGCAGAGTGGACAGCCGTCAGCCCCAGCATTTT.

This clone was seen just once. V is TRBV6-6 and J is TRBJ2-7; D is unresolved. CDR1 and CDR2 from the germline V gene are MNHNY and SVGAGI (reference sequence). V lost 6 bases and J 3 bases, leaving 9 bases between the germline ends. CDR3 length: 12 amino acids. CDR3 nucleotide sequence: TGTGCCAGCAGAGTGCAGAACTACGAGCAGTACTTC. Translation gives CASRVQNYEQYF.

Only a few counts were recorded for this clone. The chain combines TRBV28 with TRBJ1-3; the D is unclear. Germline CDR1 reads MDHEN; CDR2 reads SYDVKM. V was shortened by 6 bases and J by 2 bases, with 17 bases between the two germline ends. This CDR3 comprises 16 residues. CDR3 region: CASSPQAGSPGNTIYF. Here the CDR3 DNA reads TGTGCCAGCAGCCCCCAGGCGGGGAGCCCTGGAAACACCATATATTTT.

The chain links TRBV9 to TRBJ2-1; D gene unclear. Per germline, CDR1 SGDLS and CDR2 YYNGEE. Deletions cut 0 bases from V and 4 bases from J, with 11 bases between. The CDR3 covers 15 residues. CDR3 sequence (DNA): TGTGCCAGCAGCGTAGGGGGAATGGGGTACAATGAGCAGTTCTTC. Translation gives CASSVGGMGYNEQFF. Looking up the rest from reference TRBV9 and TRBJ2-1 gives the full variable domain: DSGVTQTPKHLITATGQRVTLRCSPRSGDLSVYWYQQSLDQGLQFLIQYYNGEERAKGNILERFSAQQFPDLHSELNLSSLELGDSALYFCASSVGGMGYNEQFFGPGTRLTVL.

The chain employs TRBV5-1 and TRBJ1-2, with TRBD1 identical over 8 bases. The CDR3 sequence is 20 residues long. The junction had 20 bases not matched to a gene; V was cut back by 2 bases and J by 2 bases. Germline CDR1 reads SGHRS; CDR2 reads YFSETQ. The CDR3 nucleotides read TGCGCCAGCAGCTTCGGGACAGGTACTCCGGAGTCAATGCGGAACTATGGCTACACCTTC. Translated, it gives CASSFGTGTPESMRNYGYTF.

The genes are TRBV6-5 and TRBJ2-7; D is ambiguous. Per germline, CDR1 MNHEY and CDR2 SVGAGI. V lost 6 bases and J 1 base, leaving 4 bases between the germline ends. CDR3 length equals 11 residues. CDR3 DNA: TGTGCCAGCAGGGTATCCTACGAGCAGTACTTC. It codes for CASRVSYEQYF.

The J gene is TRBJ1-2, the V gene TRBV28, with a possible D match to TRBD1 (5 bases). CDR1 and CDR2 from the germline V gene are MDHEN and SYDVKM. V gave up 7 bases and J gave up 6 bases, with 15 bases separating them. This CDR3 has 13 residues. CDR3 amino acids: CASTVAGVNGYTF. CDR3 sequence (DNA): TGTGCCAGCACTGTGGCGGGGGTGAATGGCTACACCTTC.

The CDR3 here is CASSPQDRGLRDGYTF. The CDR3, as DNA: TGTGCCAGCAGTCCCCAAGACAGGGGACTTCGAGATGGCTACACCTTC. The V gene is TRBV7-1, the J gene TRBJ1-2, with 8 bases aligning to TRBD1. TRBV7-1 is marked as an open reading frame, function uncertain. This CDR3 spans 16 amino acids. V lost 6 bases to trimming and J lost 6 bases; unmatched junction nucleotides: 15.

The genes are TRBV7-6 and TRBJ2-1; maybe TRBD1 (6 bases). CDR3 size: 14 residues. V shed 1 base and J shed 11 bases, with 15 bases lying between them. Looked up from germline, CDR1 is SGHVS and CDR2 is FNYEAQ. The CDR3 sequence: CASSLGNEQGKQFF. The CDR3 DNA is TGTGCCAGCAGCTTAGGGAATGAGCAGGGGAAGCAGTTCTTC. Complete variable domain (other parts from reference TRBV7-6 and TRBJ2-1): GAGVSQSPRYKVTKRGQDVALRCDPISGHVSLYWYRQALGQGPEFLTYFNYEAQQDKSGLPNDRFSAERPEGSISTLTIQRTEQRDSAMYRCASSLGNEQGKQFFGPGTRLTVL.

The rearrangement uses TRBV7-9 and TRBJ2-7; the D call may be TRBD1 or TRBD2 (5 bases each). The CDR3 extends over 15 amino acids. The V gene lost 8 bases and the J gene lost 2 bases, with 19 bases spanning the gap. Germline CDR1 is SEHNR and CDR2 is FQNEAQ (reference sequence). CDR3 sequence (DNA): TGTGCCAGCGGGGGAAGACGGGACCCCCCCTACGAGCAGTACTTC. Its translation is CASGGRRDPPYEQYF.

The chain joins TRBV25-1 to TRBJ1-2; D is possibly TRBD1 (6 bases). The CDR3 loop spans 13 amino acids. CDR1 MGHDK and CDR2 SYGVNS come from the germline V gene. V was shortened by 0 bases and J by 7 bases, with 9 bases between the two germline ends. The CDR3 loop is CASSEYGTSGYTF. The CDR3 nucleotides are TGTGCCAGCAGTGAATACGGGACATCTGGCTACACCTTC.

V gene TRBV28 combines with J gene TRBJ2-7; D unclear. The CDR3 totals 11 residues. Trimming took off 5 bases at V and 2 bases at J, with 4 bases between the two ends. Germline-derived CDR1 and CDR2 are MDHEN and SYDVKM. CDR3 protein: CASSDAYEQYF. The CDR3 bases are TGTGCCAGCAGTGACGCCTACGAGCAGTACTTC. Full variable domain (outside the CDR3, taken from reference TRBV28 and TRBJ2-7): DVKVTQSSRYLVKRTGEKVFLECVQDMDHENMFWYRQDPGLGLRLIYFSYDVKMKEKGDIPEGYSVSREKKERFSLILESASTNQTSMYLCASSDAYEQYFGPGTRLTVT.

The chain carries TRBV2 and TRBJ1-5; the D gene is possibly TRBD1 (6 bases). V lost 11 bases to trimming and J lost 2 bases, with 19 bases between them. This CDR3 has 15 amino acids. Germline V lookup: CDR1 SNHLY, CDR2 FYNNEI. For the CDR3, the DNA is TGTGCCCGCGGGGGGAGGGGGAAGGGCAATCAGCCCCAGCATTTT. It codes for CARGGRGKGNQPQHF.

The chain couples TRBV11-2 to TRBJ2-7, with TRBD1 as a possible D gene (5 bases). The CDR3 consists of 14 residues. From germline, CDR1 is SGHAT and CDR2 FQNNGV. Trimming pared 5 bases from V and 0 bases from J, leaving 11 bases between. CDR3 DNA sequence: TGTGCCAGCAGCCCTACGACAGACTCCTACGAGCAGTACTTC. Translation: CASSPTTDSYEQYF.